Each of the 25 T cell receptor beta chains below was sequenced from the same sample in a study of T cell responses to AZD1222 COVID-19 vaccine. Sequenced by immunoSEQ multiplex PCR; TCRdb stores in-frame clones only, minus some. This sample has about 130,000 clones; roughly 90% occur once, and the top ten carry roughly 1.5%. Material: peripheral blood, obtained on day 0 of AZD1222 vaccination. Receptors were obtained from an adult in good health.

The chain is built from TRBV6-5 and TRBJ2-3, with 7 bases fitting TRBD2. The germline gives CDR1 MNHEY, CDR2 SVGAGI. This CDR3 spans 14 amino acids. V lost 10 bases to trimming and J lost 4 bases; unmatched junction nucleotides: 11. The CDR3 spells CATVPSGMADTQYF. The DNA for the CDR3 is TGTGCCACCGTCCCGAGCGGGATGGCAGATACGCAGTATTTT.

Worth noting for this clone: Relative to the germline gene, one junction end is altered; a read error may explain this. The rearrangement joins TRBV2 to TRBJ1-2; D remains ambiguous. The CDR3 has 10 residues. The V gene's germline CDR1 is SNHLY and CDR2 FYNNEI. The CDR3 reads CASSKEGRAF. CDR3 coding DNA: TGTGCCAGCAGTAAGGAAGGGAGGGCCTTC.

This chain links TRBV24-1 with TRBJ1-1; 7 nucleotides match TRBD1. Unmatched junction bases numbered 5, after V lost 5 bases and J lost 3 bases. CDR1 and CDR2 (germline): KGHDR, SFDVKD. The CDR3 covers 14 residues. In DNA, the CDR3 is TGTGCCACCAGTGGAAGGGGGCTGTACACTGAAGCTTTCTTT. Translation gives CATSGRGLYTEAFF.

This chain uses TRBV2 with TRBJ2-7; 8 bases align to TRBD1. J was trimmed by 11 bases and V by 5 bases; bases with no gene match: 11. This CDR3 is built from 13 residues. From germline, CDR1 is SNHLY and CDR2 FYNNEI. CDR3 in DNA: TGTGCCAGCAGTAGGACAGGGTTTGATGGGGAGTACTTC. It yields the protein CASSRTGFDGEYF.

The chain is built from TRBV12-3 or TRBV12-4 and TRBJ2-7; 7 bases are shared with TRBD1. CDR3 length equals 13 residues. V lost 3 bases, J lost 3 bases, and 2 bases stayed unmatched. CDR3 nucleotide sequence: TGTGCCAGCAGTTTGACAGGGAGCTACGAGCAGTACTTC. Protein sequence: CASSLTGSYEQYF.

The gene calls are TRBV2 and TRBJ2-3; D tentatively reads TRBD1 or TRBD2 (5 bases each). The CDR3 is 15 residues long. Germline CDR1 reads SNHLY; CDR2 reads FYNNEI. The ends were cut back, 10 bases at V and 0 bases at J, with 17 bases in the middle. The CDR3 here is CAIFWDGESTDTQYF. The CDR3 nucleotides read TGTGCCATATTTTGGGACGGGGAAAGCACAGATACGCAGTATTTT. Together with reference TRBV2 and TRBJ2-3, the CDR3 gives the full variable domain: EPEVTQTPSHQVTQMGQEVILRCVPISNHLYFYWYRQILGQKVEFLVSFYNNEISEKSEIFDDQFSVERPDGSNFTLKIRSTKLEDSAMYFCAIFWDGESTDTQYFGPGTRLTVL.

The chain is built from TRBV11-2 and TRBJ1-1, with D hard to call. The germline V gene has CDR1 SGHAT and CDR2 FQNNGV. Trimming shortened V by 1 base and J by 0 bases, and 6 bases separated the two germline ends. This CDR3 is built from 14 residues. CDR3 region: CASSLVLLNTEAFF. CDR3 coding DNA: TGTGCCAGCAGCTTAGTGCTCTTGAACACTGAAGCTTTCTTT.

The CDR3: CASRFGTVANTGELFF. The CDR3 region has the DNA TGCGCCAGCAGGTTTGGGACGGTCGCGAACACCGGGGAGCTGTTTTTT. The chain recombines TRBV5-1 with TRBJ2-2; D may match TRBD1 or TRBD2 (5 bases each). Trimming shortened V by 5 bases and J by 0 bases, and 14 bases separated the two germline ends. The CDR3 has 16 residues. In germline, CDR1 is SGHRS, CDR2 YFSETQ.

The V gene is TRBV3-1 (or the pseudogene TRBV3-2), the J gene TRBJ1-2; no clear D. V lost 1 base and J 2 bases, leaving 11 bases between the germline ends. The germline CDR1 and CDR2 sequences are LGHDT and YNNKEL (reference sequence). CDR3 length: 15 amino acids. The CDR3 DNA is TGTGCCAGCAGCCAAGCCTACTCGGGAAACTATGGCTACACCTTC. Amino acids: CASSQAYSGNYGYTF.

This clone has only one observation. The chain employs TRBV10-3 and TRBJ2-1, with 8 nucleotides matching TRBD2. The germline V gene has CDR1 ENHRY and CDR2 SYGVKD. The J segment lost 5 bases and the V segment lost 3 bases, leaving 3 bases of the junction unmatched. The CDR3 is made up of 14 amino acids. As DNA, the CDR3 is TGTGCCATCAGTGAACTAGCGGCTAACAATGAGCAGTTCTTC. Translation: CAISELAANNEQFF.

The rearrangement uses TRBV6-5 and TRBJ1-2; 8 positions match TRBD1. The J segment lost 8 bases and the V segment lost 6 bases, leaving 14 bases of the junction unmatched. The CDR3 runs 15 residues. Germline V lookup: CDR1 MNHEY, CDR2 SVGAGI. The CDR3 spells CASSLVTGAIEGYTF. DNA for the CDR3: TGTGCCAGCAGCCTCGTGACAGGGGCAATTGAGGGCTACACCTTC.

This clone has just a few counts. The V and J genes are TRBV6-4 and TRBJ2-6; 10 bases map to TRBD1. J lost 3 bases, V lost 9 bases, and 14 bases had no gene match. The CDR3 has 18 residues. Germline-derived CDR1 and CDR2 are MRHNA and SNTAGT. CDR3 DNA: TGTGCCAGTGTCGCGTCCGGGACAGGGGAACGTGGGGCCAACGTCCTGACTTTC. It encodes CASVASGTGERGANVLTF.

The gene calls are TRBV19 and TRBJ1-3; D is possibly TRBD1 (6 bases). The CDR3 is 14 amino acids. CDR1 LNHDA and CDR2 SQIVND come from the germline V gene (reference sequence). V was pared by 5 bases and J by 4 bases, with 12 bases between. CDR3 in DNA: TGTGCCAGTAGTGTCCGGGACATAGGAAACACCATATATTTT. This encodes CASSVRDIGNTIYF. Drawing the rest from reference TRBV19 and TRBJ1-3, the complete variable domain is DGGITQSPKYLFRKEGQNVTLSCEQNLNHDAMYWYRQDPGQGLRLIYYSQIVNDFQKGDIAEGYSVSREKKESFPLTVTSAQKNPTAFYLCASSVRDIGNTIYFGEGSWLTVV.

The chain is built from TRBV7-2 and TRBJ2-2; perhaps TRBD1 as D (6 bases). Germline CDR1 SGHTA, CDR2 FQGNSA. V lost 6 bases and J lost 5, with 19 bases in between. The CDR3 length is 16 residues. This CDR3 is CASSPGHRKSTGELFF. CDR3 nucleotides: TGTGCCAGCAGTCCGGGACATAGGAAGTCTACCGGGGAGCTGTTTTTT.

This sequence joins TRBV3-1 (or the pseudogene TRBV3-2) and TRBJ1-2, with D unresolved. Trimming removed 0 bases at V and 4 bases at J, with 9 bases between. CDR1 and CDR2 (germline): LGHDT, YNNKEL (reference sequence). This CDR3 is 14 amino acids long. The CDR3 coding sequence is TGTGCCAGCAGCCAAGAGGGGAGAGGCTATGGCTACACCTTC. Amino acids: CASSQEGRGYGYTF.

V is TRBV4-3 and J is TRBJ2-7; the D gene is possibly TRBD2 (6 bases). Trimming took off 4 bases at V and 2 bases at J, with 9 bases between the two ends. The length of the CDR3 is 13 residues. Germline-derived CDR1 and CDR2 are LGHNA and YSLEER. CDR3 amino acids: CASSRSGAYEQYF. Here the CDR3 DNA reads TGCGCCAGCAGCCGGTCGGGGGCCTACGAGCAGTACTTC.

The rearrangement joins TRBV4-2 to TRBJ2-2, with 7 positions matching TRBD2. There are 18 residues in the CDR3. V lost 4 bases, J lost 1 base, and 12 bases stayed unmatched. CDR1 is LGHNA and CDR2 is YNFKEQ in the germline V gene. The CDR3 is CASSLFLPGLQNTGELFF. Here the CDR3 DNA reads TGTGCCAGCAGCCTCTTCTTACCGGGACTACAGAACACCGGGGAGCTGTTTTTT.

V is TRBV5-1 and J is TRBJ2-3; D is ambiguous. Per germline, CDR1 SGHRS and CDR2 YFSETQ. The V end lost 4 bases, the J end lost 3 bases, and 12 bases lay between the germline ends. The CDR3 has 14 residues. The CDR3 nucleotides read TGCGCCAGCAGCCGGGCCTCTTCAACAGATACGCAGTATTTT. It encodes CASSRASSTDTQYF.

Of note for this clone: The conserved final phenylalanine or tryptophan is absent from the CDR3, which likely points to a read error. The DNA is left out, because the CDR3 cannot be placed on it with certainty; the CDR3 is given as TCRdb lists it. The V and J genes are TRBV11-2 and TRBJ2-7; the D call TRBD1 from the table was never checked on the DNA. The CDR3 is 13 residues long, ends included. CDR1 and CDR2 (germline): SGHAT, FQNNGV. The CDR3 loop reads CASSLILDSPSVR.

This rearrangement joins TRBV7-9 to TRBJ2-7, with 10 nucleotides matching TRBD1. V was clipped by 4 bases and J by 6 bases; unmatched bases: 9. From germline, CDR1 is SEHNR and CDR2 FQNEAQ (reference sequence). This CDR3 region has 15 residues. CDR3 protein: CASSSRPGTGAEQYF. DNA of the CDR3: TGTGCCAGCAGCTCCCGTCCCGGGACAGGGGCCGAGCAGTACTTC.

The CDR3 DNA follows: TGCGCCAGCAGCTTGGAGGGGCGGGATGCCTACAATGAGCAGTTCTTC. It is translated as CASSLEGRDAYNEQFF. The chain is built from TRBV5-1 and TRBJ2-1; D is possibly TRBD2 (6 bases). The V end lost 0 bases, the J end lost 2 bases, and 12 bases lay between the germline ends. Per the germline V gene, CDR1 is SGHRS and CDR2 is YFSETQ. The CDR3 runs 16 residues.

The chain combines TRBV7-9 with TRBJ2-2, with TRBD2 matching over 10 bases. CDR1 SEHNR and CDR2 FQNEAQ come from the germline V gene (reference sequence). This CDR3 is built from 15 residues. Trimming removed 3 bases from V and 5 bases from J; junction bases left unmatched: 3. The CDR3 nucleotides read TGTGCCAGCAGCTTCCTAGCGGGGGCGACCGGGGAGCTGTTTTTT. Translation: CASSFLAGATGELFF.

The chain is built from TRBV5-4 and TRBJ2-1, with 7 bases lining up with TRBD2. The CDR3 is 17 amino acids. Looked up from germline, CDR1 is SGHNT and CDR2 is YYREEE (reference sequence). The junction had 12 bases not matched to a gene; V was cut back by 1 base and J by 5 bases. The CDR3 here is CASSLFVGGRKDNEQFF. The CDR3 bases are TGTGCCAGCAGCTTGTTCGTCGGCGGGAGAAAGGACAATGAGCAGTTCTTC.

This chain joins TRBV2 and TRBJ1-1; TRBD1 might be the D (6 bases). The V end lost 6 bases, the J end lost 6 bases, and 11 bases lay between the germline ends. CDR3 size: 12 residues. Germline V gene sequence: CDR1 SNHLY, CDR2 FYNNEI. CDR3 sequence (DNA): TGTGCCAGCAGGGGGGCCGGTCCTGAAGCTTTCTTT. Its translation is CASRGAGPEAFF.

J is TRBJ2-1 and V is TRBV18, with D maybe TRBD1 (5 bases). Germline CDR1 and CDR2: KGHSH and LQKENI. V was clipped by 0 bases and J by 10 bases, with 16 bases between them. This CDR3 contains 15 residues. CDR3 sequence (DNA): TGTGCCAGCTCACCACCGCAGGGCTACCAGGGAGAGCAGTTCTTC. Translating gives CASSPPQGYQGEQFF.